This entry describes one T cell receptor (beta chain). The antigen remains undetermined. The sample is drawn from a study of Ad26.COV2.S vaccination and SARS-CoV-2 variants. Findings and limits, study-wide: Analyses that measured TCR breadth and depth may have underestimated total T cell responses.

The method was immunoSEQ multiplex PCR; TCRdb's version includes in-frame clones alone and lacks a portion of them. The repertoire holds some 300,000 clones, with around four fifths as singletons. Germline CDR1 and CDR2: SGHDT and YYEEEE. V lost 0 bases, J lost 0 bases, and 6 bases stayed unmatched. This CDR3 region has 18 residues. The treatment was: some 19 received Ad26.COV2.S at low or high dose, single or two shots; roughly five received placebo; per-sample allocation not given. Sampling occurred on day 63 after the first vaccine or placebo injection. The chain combines TRBV5-6 with TRBJ2-3; TRBD2 matches at 11 bases. The material sequenced was peripheral blood, taken in a trial of Ad26.COV2.S vaccine versus placebo. The source of this sequence is a person aged 18-60 years who received the Ad26.COV2.S COVID-19 vaccine or a placebo. The DNA for the CDR3 is TGTGCCAGCAGCTTGGTAACTAGCGGGGGTGCTAGCACAGATACGCAGTATTTT. Translation: CASSLVTSGGASTDTQYF.